The present T cell receptor beta chain was sequenced within a study of shared clonotypes between healthy human individuals. V dropped 4 bases and J dropped 1; count of bases not matched to a gene: 7. Germline-derived CDR1 and CDR2 are ENHRY and SYGVKD. This CDR3 spans 15 amino acids. Sequencing used immunoSEQ multiplex PCR; TCRdb keeps in-frame clones, though not all of them. The sample carries over a million clones, 95% to 97% recorded once. Source material: naive CD4+ T cells sorted from blood. Subset: CD45RA+ positively selected. The clonotype originates from a man between 25 and 39 years old in good health. The V and J genes are TRBV10-3 and TRBJ2-7; 7 bases map to TRBD1. The CDR3 DNA is TGTGCCATCAGTGTCGCATGGGACAGATCCTACGAGCAGTACTTC. Its translation is CAISVAWDRSYEQYF.